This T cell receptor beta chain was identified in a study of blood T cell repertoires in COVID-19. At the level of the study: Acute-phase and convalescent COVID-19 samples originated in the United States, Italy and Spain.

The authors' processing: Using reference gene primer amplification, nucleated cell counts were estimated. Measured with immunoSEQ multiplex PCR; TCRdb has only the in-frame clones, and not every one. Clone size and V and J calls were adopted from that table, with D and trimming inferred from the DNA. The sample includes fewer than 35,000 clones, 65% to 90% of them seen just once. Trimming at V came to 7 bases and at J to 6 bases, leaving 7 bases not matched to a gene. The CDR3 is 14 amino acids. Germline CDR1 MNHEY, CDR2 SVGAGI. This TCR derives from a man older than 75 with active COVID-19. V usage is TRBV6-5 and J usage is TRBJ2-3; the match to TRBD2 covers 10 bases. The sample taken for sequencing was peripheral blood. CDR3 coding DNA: TGTGCCAGCAACCCAGCGGGGGGGGCGGATACGCAGTATTTT. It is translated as CASNPAGGADTQYF.